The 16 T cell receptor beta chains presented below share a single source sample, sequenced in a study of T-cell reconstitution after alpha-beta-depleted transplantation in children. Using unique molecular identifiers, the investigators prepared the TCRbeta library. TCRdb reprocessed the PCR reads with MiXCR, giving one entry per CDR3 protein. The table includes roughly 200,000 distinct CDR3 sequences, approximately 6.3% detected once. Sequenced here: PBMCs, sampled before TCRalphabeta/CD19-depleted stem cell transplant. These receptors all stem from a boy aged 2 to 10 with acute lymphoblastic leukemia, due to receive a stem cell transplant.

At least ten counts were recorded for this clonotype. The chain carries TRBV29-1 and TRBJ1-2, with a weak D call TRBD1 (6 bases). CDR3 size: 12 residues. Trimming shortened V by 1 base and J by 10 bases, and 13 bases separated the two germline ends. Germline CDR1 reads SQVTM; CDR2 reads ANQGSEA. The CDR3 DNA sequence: TGCAGCGTTGAAGGGGGAGGGGGTGACTACACCTTC. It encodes CSVEGGGGDYTF.

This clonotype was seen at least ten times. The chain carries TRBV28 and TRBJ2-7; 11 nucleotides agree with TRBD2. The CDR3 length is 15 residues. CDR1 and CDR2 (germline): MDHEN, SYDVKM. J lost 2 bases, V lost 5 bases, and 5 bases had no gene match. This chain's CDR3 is CASSRLAGPTYEQYF. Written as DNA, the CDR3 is TGTGCCAGCAGTCGACTAGCGGGACCAACCTACGAGCAGTACTTC. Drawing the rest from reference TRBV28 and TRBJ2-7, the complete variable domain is DVKVTQSSRYLVKRTGEKVFLECVQDMDHENMFWYRQDPGLGLRLIYFSYDVKMKEKGDIPEGYSVSREKKERFSLILESASTNQTSMYLCASSRLAGPTYEQYFGPGTRLTVT.

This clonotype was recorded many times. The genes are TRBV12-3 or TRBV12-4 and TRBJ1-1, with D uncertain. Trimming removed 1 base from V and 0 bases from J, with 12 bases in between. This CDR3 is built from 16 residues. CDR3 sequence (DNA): TGTGCCAGCAGTTTAGTTGAGTTACCCATGAACACTGAAGCTTTCTTT. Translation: CASSLVELPMNTEAFF.

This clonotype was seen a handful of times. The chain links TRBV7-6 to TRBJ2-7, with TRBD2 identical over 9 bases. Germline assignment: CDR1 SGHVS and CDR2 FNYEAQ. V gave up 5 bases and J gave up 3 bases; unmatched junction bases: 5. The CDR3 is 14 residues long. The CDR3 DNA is TGTGCCAGCAGCCAACTAGCGGGCCTCTACGAGCAGTACTTC. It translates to CASSQLAGLYEQYF.

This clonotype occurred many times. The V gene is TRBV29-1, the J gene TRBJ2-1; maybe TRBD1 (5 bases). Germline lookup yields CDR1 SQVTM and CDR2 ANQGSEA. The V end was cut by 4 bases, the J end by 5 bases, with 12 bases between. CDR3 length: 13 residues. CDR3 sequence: CSVAGMVNNEQFF. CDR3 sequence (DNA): TGCAGCGTTGCAGGGATGGTAAACAATGAGCAGTTCTTC.

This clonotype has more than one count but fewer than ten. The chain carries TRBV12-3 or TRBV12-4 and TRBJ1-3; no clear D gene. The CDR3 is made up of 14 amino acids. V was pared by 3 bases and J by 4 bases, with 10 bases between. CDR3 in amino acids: CASSFRNRGNTIYF. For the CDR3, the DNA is TGTGCCAGCAGTTTCAGGAACCGCGGAAACACCATATATTTT.

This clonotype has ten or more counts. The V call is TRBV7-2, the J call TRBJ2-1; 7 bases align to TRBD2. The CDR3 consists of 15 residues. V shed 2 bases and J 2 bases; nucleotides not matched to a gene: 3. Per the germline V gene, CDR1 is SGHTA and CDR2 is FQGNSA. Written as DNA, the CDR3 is TGTGCCAGCAGCTTATCCGCGGGGGCCTACAATGAGCAGTTCTTC. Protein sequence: CASSLSAGAYNEQFF. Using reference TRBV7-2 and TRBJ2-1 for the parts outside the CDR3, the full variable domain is GAGVSQSPSNKVTEKGKDVELRCDPISGHTALYWYRQSLGQGLEFLIYFQGNSAPDKSGLPSDRFSAERTGGSVSTLTIQRTQQEDSAVYLCASSLSAGAYNEQFFGPGTRLTVL.

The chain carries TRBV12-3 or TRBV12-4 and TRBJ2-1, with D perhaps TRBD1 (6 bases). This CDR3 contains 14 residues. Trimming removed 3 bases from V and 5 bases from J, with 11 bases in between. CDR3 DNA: TGTGCCAGCAGTTTTACAGGGAGTAACAATGAGCAGTTCTTC. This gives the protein CASSFTGSNNEQFF.

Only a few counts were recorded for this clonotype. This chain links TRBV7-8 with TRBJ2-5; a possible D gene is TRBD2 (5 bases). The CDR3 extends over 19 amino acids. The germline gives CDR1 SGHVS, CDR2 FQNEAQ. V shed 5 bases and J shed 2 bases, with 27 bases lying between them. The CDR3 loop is CASSPKTGLPTEGQETQYF. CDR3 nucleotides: TGTGCCAGCAGCCCCAAAACGGGTCTTCCAACCGAGGGACAAGAGACCCAGTACTTC. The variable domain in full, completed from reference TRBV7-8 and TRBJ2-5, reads GAGVSQSPRYKVAKRGQDVALRCDPISGHVSLFWYQQALGQGPEFLTYFQNEAQLDKSGLPSDRFFAERPEGSVSTLKIQRTQQEDSAVYLCASSPKTGLPTEGQETQYFGPGTRLLVL.

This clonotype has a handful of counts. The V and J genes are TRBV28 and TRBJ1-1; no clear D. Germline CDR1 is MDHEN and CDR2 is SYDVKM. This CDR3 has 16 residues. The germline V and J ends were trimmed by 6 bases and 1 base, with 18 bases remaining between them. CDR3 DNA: TGTGCCAGCAGCCTATATTGGGAGGGTAGGAACACTGAAGCTTTCTTT. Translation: CASSLYWEGRNTEAFF.

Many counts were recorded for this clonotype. This CDR3 is CASLAVGREEQYF. In DNA, the CDR3 is TGTGCCAGTTTGGCGGTCGGGCGCGAAGAGCAGTACTTC. The chain carries TRBV28 and TRBJ2-7; D is uncertain. The germline gives CDR1 MDHEN, CDR2 SYDVKM. V was trimmed by 9 bases and J by 7 bases, leaving 19 bases between them. This CDR3 has 13 amino acids.

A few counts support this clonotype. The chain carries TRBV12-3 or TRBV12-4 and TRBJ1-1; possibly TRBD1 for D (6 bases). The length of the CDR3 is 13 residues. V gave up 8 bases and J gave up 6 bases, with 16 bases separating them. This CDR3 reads CASAFSGAPEAFF. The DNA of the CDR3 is TGTGCCAGCGCCTTCTCAGGGGCCCCTGAAGCTTTCTTT.

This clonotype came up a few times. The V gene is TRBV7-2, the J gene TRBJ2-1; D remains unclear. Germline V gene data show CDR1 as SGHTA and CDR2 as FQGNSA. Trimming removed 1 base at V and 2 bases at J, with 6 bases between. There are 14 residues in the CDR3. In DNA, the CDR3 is TGTGCCAGCAGCTTAGGGCTGACCTACAATGAGCAGTTCTTC. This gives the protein CASSLGLTYNEQFF.

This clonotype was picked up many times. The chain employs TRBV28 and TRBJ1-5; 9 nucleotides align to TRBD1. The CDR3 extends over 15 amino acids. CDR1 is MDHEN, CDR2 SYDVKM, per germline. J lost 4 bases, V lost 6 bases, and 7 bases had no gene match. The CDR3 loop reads CASSTPGTGNQPQHF. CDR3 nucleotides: TGTGCCAGCAGCACACCCGGGACAGGGAATCAGCCCCAGCATTTT. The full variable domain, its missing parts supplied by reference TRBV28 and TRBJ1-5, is DVKVTQSSRYLVKRTGEKVFLECVQDMDHENMFWYRQDPGLGLRLIYFSYDVKMKEKGDIPEGYSVSREKKERFSLILESASTNQTSMYLCASSTPGTGNQPQHFGDGTRLSIL.

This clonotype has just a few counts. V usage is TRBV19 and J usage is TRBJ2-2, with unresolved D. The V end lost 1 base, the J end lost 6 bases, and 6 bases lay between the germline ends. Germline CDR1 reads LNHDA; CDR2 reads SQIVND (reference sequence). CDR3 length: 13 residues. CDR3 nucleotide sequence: TGTGCCAGTAGTATAGGTGTCGCCGGGGAGCTGTTTTTT. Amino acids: CASSIGVAGELFF.

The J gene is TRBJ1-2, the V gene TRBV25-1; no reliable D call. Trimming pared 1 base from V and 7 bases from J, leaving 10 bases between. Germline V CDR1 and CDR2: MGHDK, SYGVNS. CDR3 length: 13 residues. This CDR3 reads CASSESLTPGYTF. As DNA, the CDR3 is TGTGCCAGCAGTGAATCCCTCACCCCTGGCTACACCTTC.